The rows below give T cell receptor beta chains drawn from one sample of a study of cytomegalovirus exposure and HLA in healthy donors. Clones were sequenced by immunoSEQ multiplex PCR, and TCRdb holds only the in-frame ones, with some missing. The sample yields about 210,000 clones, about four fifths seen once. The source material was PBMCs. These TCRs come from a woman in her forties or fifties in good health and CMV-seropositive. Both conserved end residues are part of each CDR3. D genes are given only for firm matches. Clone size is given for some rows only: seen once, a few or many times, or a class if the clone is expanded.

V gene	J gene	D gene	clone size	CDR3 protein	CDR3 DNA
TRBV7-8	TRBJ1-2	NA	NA	CASSLAGRDYGYTF	TGTGCCAGCAGCTTAGCGGGGAGAGACTATGGCTACACCTTC
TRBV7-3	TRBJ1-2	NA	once	CASSLTNHGEGYTF	TGTGCCAGCAGCTTAACGAACCACGGAGAAGGCTACACCTTC
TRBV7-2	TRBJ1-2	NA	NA	CASSLGRAGDWGYGYTF	TGTGCCAGCAGCTTGGGCAGGGCGGGGGATTGGGGCTATGGCTACACCTTC
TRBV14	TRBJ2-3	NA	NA	CASTRGKSTDTQYF	TGTGCCAGCACCCGGGGGAAATCCACAGATACGCAGTATTTT
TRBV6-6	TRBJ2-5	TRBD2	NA	CASSYYGGARQETQYF	TGTGCCAGCAGTTACTACGGGGGGGCGAGGCAAGAGACCCAGTACTTC
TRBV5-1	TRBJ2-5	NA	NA	CASSLGSGGQETQYF	TGCGCCAGCAGCTTGGGTTCAGGTGGCCAAGAGACCCAGTACTTC
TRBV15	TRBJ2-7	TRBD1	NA	CATDTGTGGTYEQYF	TGTGCCACCGATACCGGGACAGGGGGCACCTACGAGCAGTACTTC
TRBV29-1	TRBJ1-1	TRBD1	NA	CSVGGDRGTEAFF	TGCAGCGTTGGTGGGGACAGGGGCACTGAAGCTTTCTTT
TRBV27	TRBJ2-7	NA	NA	CASSLWGERMGPGQLSYEQYF	TGTGCCAGCAGTTTATGGGGGGAACGAATGGGTCCGGGACAGCTATCCTACGAGCAGTACTTC
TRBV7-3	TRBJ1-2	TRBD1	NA	CASSPLTGVKTF	TGTGCCAGCAGCCCCCTAACAGGGGTCAAAACCTTC